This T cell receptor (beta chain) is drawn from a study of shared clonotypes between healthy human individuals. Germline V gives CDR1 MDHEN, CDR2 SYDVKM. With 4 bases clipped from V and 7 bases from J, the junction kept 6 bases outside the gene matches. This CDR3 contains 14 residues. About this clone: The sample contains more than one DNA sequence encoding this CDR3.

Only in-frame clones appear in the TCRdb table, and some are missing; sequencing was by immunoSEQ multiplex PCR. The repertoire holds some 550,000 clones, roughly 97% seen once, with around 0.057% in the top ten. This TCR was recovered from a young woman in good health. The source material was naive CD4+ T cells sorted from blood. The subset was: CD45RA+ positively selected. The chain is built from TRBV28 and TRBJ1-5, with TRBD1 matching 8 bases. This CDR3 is CASSSGQGGQPQHF. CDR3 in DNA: TGTGCCAGCAGTTCCGGACAGGGCGGGCAGCCCCAGCATTTT.